This TCR beta chain was recovered during a study of shared clonotypes between healthy human individuals. Study background: Two women and three men aged 18 to 49 made up the donors.

This clone was observed a few times. There are 15 residues in the CDR3. Germline V lookup: CDR1 GTSNPN, CDR2 SVGIG (reference sequence). V was shortened by 0 bases and J by 7 bases, with 16 bases between the two germline ends. Each PCR replicate from the sorted subsets contained about 200 ng DNA, which is about 30,000 T cell genomes. Clones were sequenced by immunoSEQ multiplex PCR, and TCRdb holds only the in-frame ones, with some missing. The sample yields around 990,000 clones, about 80% seen once. What was sequenced was memory CD4+ T cells from PBMCs. Subset indicated: CD45RA-negative fraction. This TCR was recovered from a man between 18 and 29 years old in good health. Some clones in this sample may be carry-over from other donors' samples. This chain joins TRBV30 and TRBJ1-5, with TRBD1 as a possible D gene (5 bases). The chain's CDR3 is CAWSVLGTTSQPQHF. The DNA for the CDR3 is TGTGCCTGGAGTGTACTAGGGACTACGAGCCAGCCCCAGCATTTT.